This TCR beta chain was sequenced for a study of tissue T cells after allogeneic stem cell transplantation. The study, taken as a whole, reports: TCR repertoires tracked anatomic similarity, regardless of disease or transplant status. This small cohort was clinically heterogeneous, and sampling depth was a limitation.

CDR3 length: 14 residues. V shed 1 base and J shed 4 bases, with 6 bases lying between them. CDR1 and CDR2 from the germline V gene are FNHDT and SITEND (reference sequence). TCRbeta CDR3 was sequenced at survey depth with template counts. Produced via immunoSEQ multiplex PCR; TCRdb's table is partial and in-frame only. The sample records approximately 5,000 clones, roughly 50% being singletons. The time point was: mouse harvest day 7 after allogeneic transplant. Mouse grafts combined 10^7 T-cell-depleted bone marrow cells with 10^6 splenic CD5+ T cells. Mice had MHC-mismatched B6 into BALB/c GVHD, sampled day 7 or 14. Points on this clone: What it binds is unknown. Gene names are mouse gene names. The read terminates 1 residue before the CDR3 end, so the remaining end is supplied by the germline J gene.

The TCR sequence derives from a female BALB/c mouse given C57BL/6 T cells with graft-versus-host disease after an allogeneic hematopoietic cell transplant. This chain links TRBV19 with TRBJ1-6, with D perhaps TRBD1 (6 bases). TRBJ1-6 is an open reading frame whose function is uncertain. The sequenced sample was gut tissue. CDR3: CASSIQGYNSPLYF. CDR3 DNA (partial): TGTGCCAGCAGTATACAGGGGTATAATTCGCCCCTCTAC.